Described below is a single TCR beta chain sequence and its context. Its antigen is not identified. This sample was included in a study of T cell repertoires in cytomegalovirus infection. At the level of the study: The study used recently identified HLA-C-restricted and well-studied HLA-B-restricted CMV epitopes. Public TCR beta signatures indicated both CMV infection and matching HLA type. Whole-study findings and limits: Dominant in the ex vivo response were TCR beta clonotypes restricted by HLA-C and specific for CMV.

CDR1 is DFQATT, CDR2 SNEGSKA, per germline (reference sequence). The V and J ends lost 0 bases and 2 bases, in that order; junction bases with no gene match: 9. The CDR3 spans 16 residues. TCRdb recomputed calls from the reads with MiXCR, one row per CDR3 protein. This repertoire shows approximately 470,000 distinct CDR3 sequences, about 39% found once; its top ten account for around two fifths. The source material was cultured PBMCs, sampled from culture after CMV antigen stimulation. The chain links TRBV20-1 to TRBJ2-7; 8 bases are a match to TRBD2. This TCR derives from a human donor in good health (CMV status not recorded). Some clones in this sample may be carry-over from other donors' samples. The CDR3 sequence: CSARDPSSGYPYEQYF. DNA for the CDR3: TGCAGTGCTAGAGATCCCTCTAGCGGGTATCCCTACGAGCAGTACTTC.